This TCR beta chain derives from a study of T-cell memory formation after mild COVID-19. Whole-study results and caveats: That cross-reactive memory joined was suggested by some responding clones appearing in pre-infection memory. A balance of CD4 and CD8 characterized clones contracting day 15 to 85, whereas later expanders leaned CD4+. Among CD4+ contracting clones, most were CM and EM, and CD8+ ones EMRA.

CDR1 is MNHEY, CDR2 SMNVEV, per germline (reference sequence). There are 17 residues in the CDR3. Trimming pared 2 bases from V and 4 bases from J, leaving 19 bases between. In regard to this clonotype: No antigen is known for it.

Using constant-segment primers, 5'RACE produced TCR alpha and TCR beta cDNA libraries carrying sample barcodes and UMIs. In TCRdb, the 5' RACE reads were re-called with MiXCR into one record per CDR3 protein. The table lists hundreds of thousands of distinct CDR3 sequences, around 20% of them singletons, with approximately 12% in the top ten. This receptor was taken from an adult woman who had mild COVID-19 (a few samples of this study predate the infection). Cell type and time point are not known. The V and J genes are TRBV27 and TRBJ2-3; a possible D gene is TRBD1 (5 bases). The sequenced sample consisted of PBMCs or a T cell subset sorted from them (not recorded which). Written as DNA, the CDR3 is TGTGCCAGCAGTTTAATAGGTATAGGGGTAATGGCAGATACGCAGTATTTT. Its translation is CASSLIGIGVMADTQYF.